The source of this T cell receptor beta chain is a study of shared clonotypes between healthy human individuals. Worth noting for this clone: Its antigen is still unknown.

Sequencing was performed with immunoSEQ multiplex PCR; in TCRdb, only in-frame clones are kept and a portion is missing. The sample yields 2 million or so clones, about 95% seen once. V dropped 4 bases and J dropped 3 bases, with 18 bases sitting between them. The length of the CDR3 is 16 residues. CDR1 MNHNY and CDR2 SVGAGI come from the germline V gene (reference sequence). Whole-study results and caveats: On the whole, naive subsets had larger estimated richness than memory subsets had.

Naive CD8 cells lacked CD45RO, underwent positive selection for CCR7 and left out terminally differentiated effector memory CD45RA+ cells. The sequenced sample was naive CD8+ T cells sorted from blood. The chain uses TRBV6-6 and TRBJ1-2; D possibly corresponds to TRBD1 (6 bases). This TCR was sampled from a man aged 18 to 30 in good health. The CDR3 here is CASSSFRGPDDYGYTF. DNA of the CDR3: TGTGCCAGCAGTTCCTTCAGGGGTCCCGACGACTATGGCTACACCTTC.